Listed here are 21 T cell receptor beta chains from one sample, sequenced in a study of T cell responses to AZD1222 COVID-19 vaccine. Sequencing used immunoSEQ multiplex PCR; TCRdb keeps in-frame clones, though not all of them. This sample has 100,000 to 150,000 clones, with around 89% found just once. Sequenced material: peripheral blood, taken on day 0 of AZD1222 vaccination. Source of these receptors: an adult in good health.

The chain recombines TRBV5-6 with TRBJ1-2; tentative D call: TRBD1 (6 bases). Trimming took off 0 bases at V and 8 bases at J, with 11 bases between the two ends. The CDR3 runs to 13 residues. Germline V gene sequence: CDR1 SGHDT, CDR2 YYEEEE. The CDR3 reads CASSLEQGEGYTF. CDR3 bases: TGTGCCAGCAGCTTGGAACAGGGCGAAGGCTACACCTTC.

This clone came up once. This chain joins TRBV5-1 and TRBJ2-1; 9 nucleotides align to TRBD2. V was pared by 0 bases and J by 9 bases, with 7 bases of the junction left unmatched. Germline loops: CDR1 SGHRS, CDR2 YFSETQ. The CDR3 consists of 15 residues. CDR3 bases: TGCGCCAGCAGCTTGGGTCTTAGCGGGAGCGGTGAGCAGTTCTTC. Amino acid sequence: CASSLGLSGSGEQFF. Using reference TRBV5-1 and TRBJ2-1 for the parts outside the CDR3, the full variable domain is KAGVTQTPRYLIKTRGQQVTLSCSPISGHRSVSWYQQTPGQGLQFLFEYFSETQRNKGNFPGRFSGRQFSNSRSEMNVSTLELGDSALYLCASSLGLSGSGEQFFGPGTRLTVL.

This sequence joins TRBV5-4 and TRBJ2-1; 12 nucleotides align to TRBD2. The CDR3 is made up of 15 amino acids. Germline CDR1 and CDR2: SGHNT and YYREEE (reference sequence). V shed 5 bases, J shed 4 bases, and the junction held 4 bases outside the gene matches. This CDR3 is CASSWTSGMYNEQFF. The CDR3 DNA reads TGTGCCAGCAGTTGGACTAGCGGGATGTACAATGAGCAGTTCTTC.

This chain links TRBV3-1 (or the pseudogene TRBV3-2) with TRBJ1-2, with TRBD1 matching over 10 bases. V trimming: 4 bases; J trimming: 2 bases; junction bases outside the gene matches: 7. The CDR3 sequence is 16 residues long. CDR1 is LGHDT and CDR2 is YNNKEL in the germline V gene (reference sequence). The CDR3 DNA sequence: TGTGCCAGCAGCCTCTTAGAGGGACAGGGGAACTATGGCTACACCTTC. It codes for CASSLLEGQGNYGYTF.

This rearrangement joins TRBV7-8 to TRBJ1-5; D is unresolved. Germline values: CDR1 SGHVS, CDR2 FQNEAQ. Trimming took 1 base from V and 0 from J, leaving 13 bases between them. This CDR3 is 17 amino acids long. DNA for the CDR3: TGTGCCAGCAGCTTAGGGGCCAGCCTCTATAGCAATCAGCCCCAGCATTTT. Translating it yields CASSLGASLYSNQPQHF.

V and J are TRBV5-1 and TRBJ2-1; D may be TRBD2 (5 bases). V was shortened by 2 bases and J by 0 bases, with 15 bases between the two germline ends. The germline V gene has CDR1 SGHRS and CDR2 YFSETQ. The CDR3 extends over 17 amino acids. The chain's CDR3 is CASSLGLASSSYNEQFF. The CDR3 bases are TGCGCCAGCAGCTTAGGGCTAGCCTCGAGCTCCTACAATGAGCAGTTCTTC.

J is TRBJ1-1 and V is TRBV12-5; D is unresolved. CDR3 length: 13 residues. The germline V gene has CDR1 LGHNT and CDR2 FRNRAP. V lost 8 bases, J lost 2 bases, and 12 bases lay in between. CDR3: CASTNDRNTEAFF. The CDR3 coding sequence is TGTGCTAGTACAAACGATAGAAACACTGAAGCTTTCTTT.

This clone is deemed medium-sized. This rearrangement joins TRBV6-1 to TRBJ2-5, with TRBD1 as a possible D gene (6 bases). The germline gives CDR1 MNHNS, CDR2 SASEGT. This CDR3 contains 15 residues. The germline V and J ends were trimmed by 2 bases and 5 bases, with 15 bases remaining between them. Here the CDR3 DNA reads TGTGCCAGCAGTGAATTACAGGGCAGTAGTGAGACCCAGTACTTC. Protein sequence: CASSELQGSSETQYF.

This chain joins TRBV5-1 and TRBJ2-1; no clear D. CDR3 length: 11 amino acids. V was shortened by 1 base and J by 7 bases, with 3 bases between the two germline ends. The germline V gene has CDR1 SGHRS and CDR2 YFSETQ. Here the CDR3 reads CASSLSNEQFF. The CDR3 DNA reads TGCGCCAGCAGCTTGTCTAATGAGCAGTTCTTC.

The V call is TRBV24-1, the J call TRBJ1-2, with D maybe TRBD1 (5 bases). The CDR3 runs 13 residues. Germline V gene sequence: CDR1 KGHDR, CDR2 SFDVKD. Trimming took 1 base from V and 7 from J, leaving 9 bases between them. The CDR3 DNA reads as TGTGCCACCAGTGATTTTTGGGGGTTTGGCTACACCTTC. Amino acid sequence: CATSDFWGFGYTF.

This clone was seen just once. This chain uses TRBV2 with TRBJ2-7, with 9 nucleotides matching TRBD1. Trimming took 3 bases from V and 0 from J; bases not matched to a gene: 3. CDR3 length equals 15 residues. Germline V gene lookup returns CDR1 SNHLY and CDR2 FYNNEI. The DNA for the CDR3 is TGTGCCAGCAGTGAGGGGACAGGGCCCTCCTACGAGCAGTACTTC. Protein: CASSEGTGPSYEQYF.

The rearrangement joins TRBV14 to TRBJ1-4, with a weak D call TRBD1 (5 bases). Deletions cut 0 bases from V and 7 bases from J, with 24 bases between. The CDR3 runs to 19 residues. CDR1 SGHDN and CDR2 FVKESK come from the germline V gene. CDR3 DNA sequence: TGTGCCAGCAGCCAAGATGGGGGACGGGGGAGACTGAGGCCTGAAAAACTGTTTTTT. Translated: CASSQDGGRGRLRPEKLFF.

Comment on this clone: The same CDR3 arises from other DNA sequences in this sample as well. The CDR3 DNA reads as TGTGCCAGCAGTTCGGGACAGGGCGACCAGCCCCAGCATTTT. Encoded protein: CASSSGQGDQPQHF. The gene calls are TRBV28 and TRBJ1-5, with 9 bases identical to TRBD1. CDR3 size: 14 residues. The V and J ends lost 4 bases and 7 bases, in that order; junction bases with no gene match: 5. Per germline, CDR1 MDHEN and CDR2 SYDVKM. Variable domain in full (rest from reference TRBV28 and TRBJ1-5): DVKVTQSSRYLVKRTGEKVFLECVQDMDHENMFWYRQDPGLGLRLIYFSYDVKMKEKGDIPEGYSVSREKKERFSLILESASTNQTSMYLCASSSGQGDQPQHFGDGTRLSIL.

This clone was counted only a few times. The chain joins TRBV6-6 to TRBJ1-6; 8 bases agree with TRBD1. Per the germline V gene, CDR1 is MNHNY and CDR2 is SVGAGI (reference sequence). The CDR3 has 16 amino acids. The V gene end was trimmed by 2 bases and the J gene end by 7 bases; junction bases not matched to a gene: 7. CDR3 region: CASSYGPGGANSPLHF. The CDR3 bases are TGTGCCAGCAGTTACGGACCAGGGGGCGCAAATTCACCCCTCCACTTT.

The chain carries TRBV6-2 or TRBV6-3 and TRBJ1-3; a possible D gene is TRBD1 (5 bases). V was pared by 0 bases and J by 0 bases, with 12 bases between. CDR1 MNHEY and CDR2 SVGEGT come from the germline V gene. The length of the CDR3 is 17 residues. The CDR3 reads CASSYSGTSSSGNTIYF. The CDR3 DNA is TGTGCCAGCAGTTACTCGGGGACGTCAAGCTCTGGAAACACCATATATTTT.

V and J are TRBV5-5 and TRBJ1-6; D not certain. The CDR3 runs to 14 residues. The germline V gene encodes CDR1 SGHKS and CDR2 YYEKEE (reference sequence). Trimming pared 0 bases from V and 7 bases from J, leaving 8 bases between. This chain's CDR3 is CASSLVSQNSPLHF. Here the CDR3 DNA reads TGTGCCAGCAGCTTGGTGTCTCAGAATTCACCCCTCCACTTT.

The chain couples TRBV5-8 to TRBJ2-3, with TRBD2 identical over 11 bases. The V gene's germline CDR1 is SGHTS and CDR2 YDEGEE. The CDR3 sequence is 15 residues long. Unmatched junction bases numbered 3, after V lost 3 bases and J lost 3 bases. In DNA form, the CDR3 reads TGTGCCAGCAGCTACAGACTAGCGGGGACAGATACGCAGTATTTT. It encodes CASSYRLAGTDTQYF.

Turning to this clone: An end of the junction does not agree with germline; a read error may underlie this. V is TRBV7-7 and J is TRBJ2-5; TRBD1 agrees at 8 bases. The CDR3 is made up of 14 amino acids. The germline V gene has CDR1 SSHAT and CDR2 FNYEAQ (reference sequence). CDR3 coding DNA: TGTGCTAGCAGTCGGACAGGGCCCCAAGAGACCCAGTACTTC. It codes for CASSRTGPQETQYF.

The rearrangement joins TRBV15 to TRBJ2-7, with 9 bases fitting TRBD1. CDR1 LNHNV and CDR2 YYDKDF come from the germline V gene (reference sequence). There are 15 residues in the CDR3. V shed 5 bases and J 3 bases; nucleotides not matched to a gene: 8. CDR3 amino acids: CATSPDRGFSYEQYF. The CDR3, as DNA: TGTGCCACCAGCCCGGACAGGGGTTTCAGCTACGAGCAGTACTTC.

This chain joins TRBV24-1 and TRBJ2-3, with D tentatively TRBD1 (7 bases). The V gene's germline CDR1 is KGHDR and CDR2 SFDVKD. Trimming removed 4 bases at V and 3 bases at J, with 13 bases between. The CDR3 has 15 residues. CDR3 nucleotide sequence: TGTGCCACCAGTGACCCAGGGGGGAATACAGATACGCAGTATTTT. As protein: CATSDPGGNTDTQYF.

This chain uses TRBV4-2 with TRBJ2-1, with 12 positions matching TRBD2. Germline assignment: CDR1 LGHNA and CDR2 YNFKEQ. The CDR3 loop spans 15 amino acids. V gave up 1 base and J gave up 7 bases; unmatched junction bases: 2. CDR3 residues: CASSQGTSGINEQFF. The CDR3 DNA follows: TGTGCCAGCAGCCAAGGGACTAGCGGGATTAATGAGCAGTTCTTC.